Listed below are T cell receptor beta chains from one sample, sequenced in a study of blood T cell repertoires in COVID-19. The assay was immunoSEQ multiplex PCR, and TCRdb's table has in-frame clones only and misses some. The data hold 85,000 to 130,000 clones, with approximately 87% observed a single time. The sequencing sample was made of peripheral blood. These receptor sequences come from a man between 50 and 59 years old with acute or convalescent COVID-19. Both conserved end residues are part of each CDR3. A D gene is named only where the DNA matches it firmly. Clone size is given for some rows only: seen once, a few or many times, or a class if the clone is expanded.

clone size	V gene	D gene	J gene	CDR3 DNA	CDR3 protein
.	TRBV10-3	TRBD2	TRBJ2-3	TGTGCCATCAGCACGGGAGGCGGCACAGATACGCAGTATTTT	CAISTGGGTDTQYF
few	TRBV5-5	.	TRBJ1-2	TGTGCCAGCAGCTTCGTCCCCGGGGGGGGCTACACCTTC	CASSFVPGGGYTF
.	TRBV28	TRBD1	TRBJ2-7	TGTGCCAGCAGTCGGCCCGGACAGGGTTTGTACGAGCAGTACTTC	CASSRPGQGLYEQYF
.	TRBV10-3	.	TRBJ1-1	TGTGCCATCAGTGAGTACGGGGATGGAGAAGCTTTCTTT	CAISEYGDGEAFF
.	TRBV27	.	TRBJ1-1	TGTGCCAGCAGGACACTCCCGATGTACACTGAAGCTTTCTTT	CASRTLPMYTEAFF
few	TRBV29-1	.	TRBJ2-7	TGCAGCGTGTCCGACAGGTTCCACGAGCAGTACTTC	CSVSDRFHEQYF
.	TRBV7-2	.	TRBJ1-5	TGTGCCAGCAGCGTCATACAGTCAAGCAATCAGCCCCAGCATTTT	CASSVIQSSNQPQHF
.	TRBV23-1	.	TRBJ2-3	TGCGCCAGCATTGGGGCCCTAGATACGCAGTATTTT	CASIGALDTQYF
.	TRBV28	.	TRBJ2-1	TGTGCCAGCAGTTTCCAAGACAGGCGGGAGCAGTTCTTC	CASSFQDRREQFF
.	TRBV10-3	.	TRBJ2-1	TGTGCCATCCATGAGACAGATGTTATCGGTGAGCAGTTCTTC	CAIHETDVIGEQFF
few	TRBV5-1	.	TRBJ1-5	TGCGCCAGCAGCTTGGATATGGTCTATTCTAGCAATCAGCCCCAGCATTTT	CASSLDMVYSSNQPQHF
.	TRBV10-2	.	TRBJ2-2	TGCGCCAGCAGTTCGGGATTGGCCTCGGTCGCCGGGGAGCTGTTTTTT	CASSSGLASVAGELFF
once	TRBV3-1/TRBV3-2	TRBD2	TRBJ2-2	TGTGCCAGCAGCCAAAGTCTAGCGGTCGACACCGGGGAGCTGTTTTTT	CASSQSLAVDTGELFF
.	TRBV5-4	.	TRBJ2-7	TGTGCCAGCAGCTTGGACTTGTACGAGCAGTACTTC	CASSLDLYEQYF
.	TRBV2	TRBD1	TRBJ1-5	TGTGCCAGCAGCGGACAGGGGGCATATCAGCCCCAGCATTTT	CASSGQGAYQPQHF
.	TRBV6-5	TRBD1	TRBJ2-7	TGTGCCAGCAGTCCAAGACAGGGGGCCACCTACGAGCAGTACTTC	CASSPRQGATYEQYF
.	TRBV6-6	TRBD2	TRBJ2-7	TGTGCCAGCAGTCAGGGACTAGCGGGAGACCAGTCCGGGGAGCAGTACTTC	CASSQGLAGDQSGEQYF
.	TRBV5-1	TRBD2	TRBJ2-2	TGCGCCAGCAGCTTAAGCGGGAAGGACACCGGGGAGCTGTTTTTT	CASSLSGKDTGELFF
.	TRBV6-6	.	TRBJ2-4	TGTGCCAGCAGTCCAATCGACAGGCTAGCCAAAAACATTCAGTACTTC	CASSPIDRLAKNIQYF
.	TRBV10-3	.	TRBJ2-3	TGTGCCAGCCGAGTGGCAGATACGCAGTATTTT	CASRVADTQYF
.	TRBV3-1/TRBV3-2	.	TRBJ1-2	TGTGCCAGCAGCAGCCGGGACACCCGTTCCGGCTACACCTTC	CASSSRDTRSGYTF
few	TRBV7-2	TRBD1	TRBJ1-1	TGTGCCAGCAGCCAGACAGGGGCGACTGAAGCTTTCTTT	CASSQTGATEAFF
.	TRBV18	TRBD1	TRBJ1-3	TGTGCCAGCTCTCTCAACGACAGGGCTGGAAACACCATATATTTT	CASSLNDRAGNTIYF
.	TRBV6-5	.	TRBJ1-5	TGTGCCAGCGCCTGGGGGGAGGGCCAGCCCCAGCATTTT	CASAWGEGQPQHF
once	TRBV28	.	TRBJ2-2	TGTGCCAGTTCCGGGGGGAACACCGGGGAGCTGTTTTTT	CASSGGNTGELFF
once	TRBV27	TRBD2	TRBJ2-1	TGTGCCAGCAGTGACGCATTGGGTAGCGGGACGGATGAGCAGTTCTTC	CASSDALGSGTDEQFF
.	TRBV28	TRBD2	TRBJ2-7	TGTGCCAGCAGTCCACAGGGGAGCGGGAGGTACGAGCAGTACTTC	CASSPQGSGRYEQYF
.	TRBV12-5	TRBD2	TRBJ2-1	TGTGCTAGTGGTTTGAATGCGGGGGACAATGAGCAGTTCTTC	CASGLNAGDNEQFF
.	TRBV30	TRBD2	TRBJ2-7	TGTGCCTGGAGCCGTATTAGCGGGAGGGCCTACGAGCAGTACTTC	CAWSRISGRAYEQYF